These T cell receptor beta chains were read from a single sample in a study of control samples from healthy donors and cancer patients. The method was immunoSEQ multiplex PCR; TCRdb's version includes in-frame clones alone and lacks a portion of them. The sample includes about 120,000 clones, 85% to 90% of them seen just once. The source material was blood. Receptors originate from a woman aged 70-85 years in good health. Each CDR3 is given with its conserved first and last residue. Each record gives: J gene, clone size, D gene, V gene, CDR3 DNA, CDR3 protein. A D gene is named only where the DNA matches it firmly. The size entry is marked missing in some rows and otherwise reads once, few, many or a size class.

TRBJ1-4	.	.	TRBV7-8	TGTGCCAGCAGCTTAGTACCCGGGACGGCTAATGAAAAACTGTTTTTT	CASSLVPGTANEKLFF
TRBJ1-2	.	.	TRBV3-1/TRBV3-2	TGTGCCAGCAGCCCAGATCGCTATGGCTACACCTTC	CASSPDRYGYTF
TRBJ1-1	.	.	TRBV4-1	TGCGCCAGCAGCCAAGACCCCGGGCGGGCCTCGGGCACTGAAGCTTTCTTT	CASSQDPGRASGTEAFF
TRBJ1-1	.	.	TRBV6-6	TGTGCCAGCAGTTACTCATGGCAAGCAAACACTGAAGCTTTCTTT	CASSYSWQANTEAFF
TRBJ1-2	.	.	TRBV5-1	TGCGCCAGCAGCCCAGGGATTATCGCTGGCTACACCTTC	CASSPGIIAGYTF
TRBJ1-1	.	.	TRBV5-1	TGCGCCAGCAGCTTGGGAGGGGGGAACACTGAAGCTTTCTTT	CASSLGGGNTEAFF
TRBJ2-5	once	TRBD1	TRBV5-1	TGCGCCTCCAGGTGGGGGAGCGGGACAGGGGGCATGGAGACCCAGTACTTC	CASRWGSGTGGMETQYF
TRBJ2-3	.	TRBD2	TRBV5-1	TGCGCCAGCAGGCAGCGGGGGGTTAGCACAGATACGCAGTATTTT	CASRQRGVSTDTQYF
TRBJ1-1	.	.	TRBV3-1/TRBV3-2	TGTGCCAGCAGCCAAGATACTGAAGCTTTCTTT	CASSQDTEAFF
TRBJ1-2	.	TRBD1	TRBV13	TGTGCCAGCAGCTTAGGAGAGGACAGGGTGAGTGGCTACACCTTC	CASSLGEDRVSGYTF
TRBJ2-6	.	TRBD1	TRBV7-2	TGTGCCAGCAGCTCCAGACAGGGCCGGCTCGGGGCCAACGTCCTGACTTTC	CASSSRQGRLGANVLTF
TRBJ1-2	.	.	TRBV24-1	TGTGCCACCAGTGACCACGACGGACGTAACTATGGCTACACCTTC	CATSDHDGRNYGYTF
TRBJ2-3	.	TRBD2	TRBV4-1	TGCGCCAGCAGCCAAGAAAGGACTAGCGGGGGGGGATTACAAGACACAGATACGCAGTATTTT	CASSQERTSGGGLQDTDTQYF
TRBJ1-6	.	.	TRBV18	TGTGCCAGCTCACAGGTAGGGCGGAATAATTCACCCCTCCACTTT	CASSQVGRNNSPLHF
TRBJ1-4	.	.	TRBV6-5	TGTGCCAGCAGTTACTCTTCAGGGACTAATGAAAAACTGTTTTTT	CASSYSSGTNEKLFF
TRBJ2-1	once	.	TRBV7-6	TGTGCCAGCAGCTTACCCAGACAGTTCGTGGGTTACAATGAGCAGTTCTTC	CASSLPRQFVGYNEQFF
TRBJ1-1	.	.	TRBV18	TGTGCCAGCTCACCTCCAGGTATGGGGATGAACACTGAAGCTTTCTTT	CASSPPGMGMNTEAFF
TRBJ2-7	.	.	TRBV27	TGTGCCAGCAGTCTCCGGGCATCTATCTCCTACGAGCAGTACTTC	CASSLRASISYEQYF
TRBJ2-2	.	.	TRBV4-2	TGTGCCAGCAGCCAAGGGGACTTCCTTGGCGGGGAGCTGTTTTTT	CASSQGDFLGGELFF
TRBJ1-2	.	TRBD1	TRBV15	TGTGCCACCAGCAGAGATTGGGTGGGTACAGGGGACTATGGCTACACCTTC	CATSRDWVGTGDYGYTF
TRBJ1-6	few	.	TRBV28	TGTGCCAGCAGCCCCCCGGCTCGGGGTTCACCCCTCCACTTT	CASSPPARGSPLHF
TRBJ2-5	.	.	TRBV7-3	TGTGCCAGCAGCTTAAGGGGCGGGGCTCAAGAGACCCAGTACTTC	CASSLRGGAQETQYF
TRBJ1-4	.	.	TRBV5-1	TGCGCCAGCAGCGTTGACCCTGCAACTAATGAAAAACTGTTTTTT	CASSVDPATNEKLFF
TRBJ2-1	once	TRBD2	TRBV6-5	TGTGCCAGCAGTTACCCCCCGGGACTAGGAAGCAATGAGCAGTTCTTC	CASSYPPGLGSNEQFF
TRBJ2-7	.	.	TRBV4-1	TGCGCCAGCAGCCCCTCGCGCACAGGCTACGAGCAGTACTTC	CASSPSRTGYEQYF
TRBJ2-3	few	TRBD1	TRBV18	TGTGCCAGCTCACCAGGGACAGGACCAGATACGCAGTATTTT	CASSPGTGPDTQYF
TRBJ1-1	.	.	TRBV13	TGTGCCAGCAGCTTAGTGGGTCCGAATGGAAACACTGAAGCTTTCTTT	CASSLVGPNGNTEAFF
TRBJ2-1	.	TRBD2	TRBV2	TGTGCCAGCAACGCGGGGGGGAGGGCGGTCAATGAGCAGTTCTTC	CASNAGGRAVNEQFF
TRBJ2-3	.	.	TRBV15	TGTGCCACCAGCAGAGGGGCAGCCACAGATACGCAGTATTTT	CATSRGAATDTQYF
TRBJ1-6	.	TRBD1	TRBV9	TGTGCCAGCAGCGTACTTGGGGACAGGGATTCACCCCTCCACTTT	CASSVLGDRDSPLHF
TRBJ2-1	.	.	TRBV27	TGTGCCAGCAGTCCAACTACAGGGACCATGTATGAGCAGTTCTTC	CASSPTTGTMYEQFF
TRBJ2-2	.	.	TRBV7-3	TGTGCCAGCAGCGCTGGGGGGCCGAACACCGGGGAGCTGTTTTTT	CASSAGGPNTGELFF
TRBJ2-1	.	.	TRBV3-1/TRBV3-2	TGTGCCAGCAGCCAACTAGCCAATGAGCAGTTCTTC	CASSQLANEQFF
TRBJ2-5	.	.	TRBV3-1/TRBV3-2	TGTGCCAGCAGCCAAGATCGGGGGTTGGAGACCCAGTACTTC	CASSQDRGLETQYF
TRBJ1-6	.	TRBD1	TRBV7-9	TGTGCCAGCAGCGACTCCGGACAGGCCGATTCACCCCTCCACTTT	CASSDSGQADSPLHF
TRBJ1-2	.	TRBD1	TRBV2	TGTGCCAGCACCCAGGGGACAGGGTTAGGTGGCTACACCTTC	CASTQGTGLGGYTF
TRBJ1-1	.	.	TRBV5-1	TGCGCCAGCAGCTTGGCCGGGGAAGTGAAGAACACTGAAGCTTTCTTT	CASSLAGEVKNTEAFF
TRBJ1-6	.	.	TRBV7-3	TGTGCCAGCAGCTTTGGGGGCAGGTCACCCCTCCACTTT	CASSFGGRSPLHF
TRBJ2-7	.	.	TRBV14	TGTGCCAGCAGCCAAACAAGGGGGGTAGCTCTGCGCTTC	CASSQTRGVALRF
TRBJ1-2	.	.	TRBV7-8	TGTGCCAGCAGCTTAGTTCCGGGGAGGAATGGCTACACCTTC	CASSLVPGRNGYTF
TRBJ1-1	.	.	TRBV2	TGTGCCAGCAGTTCTTCCCGGGCCGAGGACACGAAAGCTTTCTTT	CASSSSRAEDTKAFF
TRBJ2-1	.	TRBD1	TRBV15	TGTGCCACCAGCCCAAATATAGGACAGGTGTACAATGAGCAGTTCTTC	CATSPNIGQVYNEQFF
TRBJ1-1	.	TRBD1	TRBV9	TGTGCCAGCAGCTTACTGAGACAGGGGACAAACACTGAAGCTTTCTTT	CASSLLRQGTNTEAFF
TRBJ2-3	.	TRBD2	TRBV6-5	TGTGCCAGCAATGTGTTTGCGGGGGGGCTAGATACGCAGTATTTT	CASNVFAGGLDTQYF
TRBJ2-2	few	.	TRBV18	TGTGCCAGCTCAACTAACAACGGCGGGGAGCTGTTTTTT	CASSTNNGGELFF
TRBJ1-1	.	.	TRBV10-1	TGCGCCAGCAGTGCGGGGGGGAACACTGAAGCTTTCTTT	CASSAGGNTEAFF
TRBJ1-1	few	TRBD1	TRBV5-4	TGTGCCAGCAGCGCACAGACAGGGACTGAAGCTTTCTTT	CASSAQTGTEAFF
TRBJ1-1	.	.	TRBV5-1	TGCGCCAGCAGCTTGGATCGGGGTCTGTCCCCTGAAGCTTTCTTT	CASSLDRGLSPEAFF
TRBJ1-5	.	.	TRBV10-1	TGCGCCAGCAGTGAGTCGAGCCTGAAGCCCCAGCATTTT	CASSESSLKPQHF
TRBJ1-1	.	TRBD1	TRBV29-1	TGCAGCGTTGAAGCGGAGAGGCACAGGGGGGTCACTGAAGCTTTCTTT	CSVEAERHRGVTEAFF